The clone carrying this T cell receptor beta chain was detected many times. Its antigen is not known. These data come from a study of Graves' ophthalmopathy and Graves' hyperthyroidism. Broader study findings: Blood repertoires reportedly contained most expanded thyroid clonotypes above 0.001 frequency. With around 88% sensitivity and roughly 80% specificity, a 13-signature model separated ophthalmopathy from stable hyperthyroidism. This model predicted ophthalmopathy progression (sensitivity 65% to 71%, specificity 72.22%).

Amplified TCR beta CDR3 regions were obtained using RNA transcripts as template. HTBI primers primed a first-round RT-PCR, and a second-round multiplex PCR followed. MiXCR, applied by TCRdb to the multiplex PCR reads, yields one record per CDR3 protein. This table has around 1,200,000 distinct CDR3 sequences, about 40% appearing once. The CDR3 consists of 15 residues. V shed 4 bases and J shed 0 bases, with 13 bases lying between them. Germline CDR1 SGHKS, CDR2 YYEKEE (reference sequence). None of the included patients had other autoimmune diseases, uncontrolled infections, pregnancy or lactation, as these led to exclusion.

The J gene is TRBJ1-1, the V gene TRBV5-5; tentatively, D is TRBD1 (5 bases). The sequenced sample consisted of peripheral blood or thyroid tissue (not recorded which). The receptor was derived from an adult man with Graves' hyperthyroidism. The CDR3 loop is CASSKGLTLNTEAFF. The CDR3 DNA is TGTGCCAGCAGCAAGGGACTCACTTTGAACACTGAAGCTTTCTTT.